These 18 T cell receptor beta chains were sequenced from one sample in a study of T cell responses to AZD1222 COVID-19 vaccine. Libraries were prepared by immunoSEQ multiplex PCR; TCRdb keeps only in-frame clonotypes and omits some of them. The sample lists roughly 120,000 clones, approximately 90% occurring once. Sequencing was performed on peripheral blood, taken 28 days after the second AZD1222 dose. The source is an adult who received the AZD1222 COVID-19 vaccine.

V is TRBV9 and J is TRBJ1-2; D not certain. The germline V gene encodes CDR1 SGDLS and CDR2 YYNGEE. The CDR3 totals 14 residues. Trimming stripped 4 bases from V and 0 bases from J, with 10 bases between. The CDR3 loop reads CASSPRVANYGYTF. CDR3 sequence (DNA): TGTGCCAGCAGCCCCCGCGTAGCTAACTATGGCTACACCTTC.

The V gene is TRBV10-3, the J gene TRBJ1-6; tentative D call: TRBD1 (6 bases). The CDR3 has 15 amino acids. V lost 2 bases and J lost 5, with 10 bases in between. Per germline, CDR1 ENHRY and CDR2 SYGVKD. The CDR3 protein is CAISEDRRDNSPLHF. CDR3 bases: TGTGCCATCAGTGAGGACAGGAGGGATAATTCACCCCTCCACTTT.

This clone has only one observation. The rearrangement joins TRBV6-5 to TRBJ1-2; 8 bases align to TRBD1. J was trimmed by 4 bases and V by 6 bases; bases with no gene match: 10. Germline V gene data show CDR1 as MNHEY and CDR2 as SVGAGI. CDR3 size: 15 residues. The CDR3 reads CASRGRDRFFYGYTF. As DNA, the CDR3 is TGTGCCAGCAGGGGCCGGGACAGGTTCTTCTATGGCTACACCTTC.

The chain combines TRBV6-5 with TRBJ1-2, with 7 positions matching TRBD1. The CDR3 totals 14 residues. V gave up 2 bases and J gave up 6 bases; unmatched junction bases: 6. The germline gives CDR1 MNHEY, CDR2 SVGAGI. CDR3 bases: TGTGCCAGCAGTTACGGTACAGGGGTGGATGGCTACACCTTC. Translated: CASSYGTGVDGYTF.

This rearrangement joins TRBV7-9 to TRBJ2-1, with D unresolved. The germline CDR1 and CDR2 sequences are SEHNR and FQNEAQ (reference sequence). V dropped 0 bases and J dropped 7 bases, with 1 base sitting between them. The CDR3 consists of 11 residues. The DNA of the CDR3 is TGTGCCAGCAGCTTAGCGAATGAGCAGTTCTTC. Protein: CASSLANEQFF.

The rearrangement uses TRBV10-3 and TRBJ2-1; tentatively, D is TRBD1 (6 bases). The CDR3 extends over 14 amino acids. V lost 7 bases, J lost 8 bases, and 18 bases lay in between. Germline CDR1 ENHRY, CDR2 SYGVKD. The CDR3 nucleotides read TGTGCCATCAAGGGGCAGGGGAGCTCGGATGAGCAGTTCTTC. Protein product: CAIKGQGSSDEQFF.

The chain links TRBV5-8 to TRBJ1-1; 8 bases line up with TRBD1. V gave up 5 bases and J gave up 2 bases; unmatched junction bases: 5. This CDR3 contains 14 residues. Looked up from germline, CDR1 is SGHTS and CDR2 is YDEGEE. This CDR3 reads CASRDRVGNTEAFF. The CDR3 DNA reads as TGTGCCAGCAGGGACAGGGTGGGTAACACTGAAGCTTTCTTT.

The chain links TRBV7-7 to TRBJ2-5; TRBD2 aligns across 15 bases. Germline V gives CDR1 SSHAT, CDR2 FNYEAQ (reference sequence). This CDR3 comprises 16 residues. V lost 3 bases, J lost 5 bases, and 4 bases stayed unmatched. The CDR3 is CASSFGTSGRPETQYF. The CDR3 bases are TGTGCCAGCAGCTTTGGGACTAGCGGGAGGCCGGAGACCCAGTACTTC.

The V and J genes are TRBV12-2 and TRBJ2-7; no DNA check was done on the table's D call, TRBD2. TRBV12-2 is a pseudogene locus. The CDR3 has 17 residues. CDR3 bases: TGTGCAAGTCGCCCTCGGTTTTTTGGAAGCGGACCCTACGAGCAGTACTTC. Translation gives CASRPRFFGSGPYEQYF.

The V gene is TRBV3-1 (or the pseudogene TRBV3-2), the J gene TRBJ2-7; 8 bases are shared with TRBD2. The CDR3 runs 15 residues. Germline loops: CDR1 LGHDT, CDR2 YNNKEL (reference sequence). With V trimmed by 0 bases and J by 2 bases, 3 bases remained unmatched. The CDR3 DNA sequence: TGTGCCAGCAGCCAAGAGCTAGCGGGCCCCTACGAGCAGTACTTC. This codes for CASSQELAGPYEQYF.

The rearrangement links TRBV28 to TRBJ2-5, with 8 bases identical to TRBD1. The germline CDR1 and CDR2 sequences are MDHEN and SYDVKM. Germline trimming cut 5 bases from V and 2 bases from J; bases unmatched to any gene: 7. This CDR3 is 15 amino acids long. For the CDR3, the DNA is TGTGCCAGCAGTCCCCAGACAGGGGTTCAAGAGACCCAGTACTTC. It encodes CASSPQTGVQETQYF.

The chain uses TRBV27 and TRBJ2-7, with 13 bases matching TRBD2. After removal of 1 base from V and 3 bases from J, the junction contained 3 bases not matched to a gene. CDR3 size: 16 residues. Germline loops: CDR1 MNHEY, CDR2 SMNVEV (reference sequence). The CDR3 DNA is TGTGCCAGCAGTTTATACGGGACTAGCGGGAACTACGAGCAGTACTTC. It is translated as CASSLYGTSGNYEQYF.

The chain recombines TRBV3-1 (or the pseudogene TRBV3-2) with TRBJ2-7, with D perhaps matching TRBD1 (5 bases). The germline gives CDR1 LGHDT, CDR2 YNNKEL (reference sequence). The CDR3 is 13 residues long. V was shortened by 1 base and J by 4 bases, with 8 bases between the two germline ends. In DNA, the CDR3 is TGTGCCAGCAGCCAAGGGGGCGCGTACGAGCAGTACTTC. Translation gives CASSQGGAYEQYF.

There are a few counts of this clone. This chain uses TRBV5-1 with TRBJ1-1; 7 bases agree with TRBD1. The ends lost 4 bases at V and 4 bases at J; junction bases unmatched: 7. Germline assignment: CDR1 SGHRS and CDR2 YFSETQ. CDR3 length: 14 amino acids. CDR3 region: CASSPTTGRTEAFF. Written as DNA, the CDR3 is TGCGCCAGCAGCCCAACGACAGGGCGCACTGAAGCTTTCTTT.

The V call is TRBV15, the J call TRBJ1-5; 7 bases fit TRBD1. The CDR3 consists of 17 residues. V dropped 0 bases and J dropped 1; count of bases not matched to a gene: 6. Germline values: CDR1 LNHNV, CDR2 YYDKDF (reference sequence). This CDR3 is CATSRDYRGGSNQPQHF. The DNA of the CDR3 is TGTGCCACCAGCAGAGATTACAGGGGAGGGAGCAATCAGCCCCAGCATTTT.

The rearrangement joins TRBV9 to TRBJ1-1; possible D gene TRBD1, 5 bases. The CDR3 consists of 12 residues. V was shortened by 5 bases and J by 5 bases, with 10 bases between the two germline ends. CDR1 is SGDLS and CDR2 is YYNGEE in the germline V gene. The CDR3 loop reads CASRAQGTEAFF. The CDR3 DNA follows: TGTGCCAGCAGGGCTCAGGGAACTGAAGCTTTCTTT.

The chain uses TRBV6-5 and TRBJ2-1; the D gene is possibly TRBD2 (5 bases). Germline assignment: CDR1 MNHEY and CDR2 SVGAGI. Trimming shortened V by 5 bases and J by 14 bases, and 19 bases separated the two germline ends. The CDR3 consists of 13 residues. CDR3 in amino acids: CASSRDGADPEFF. As DNA, the CDR3 is TGTGCCAGCAGTAGAGATGGAGCGGACCCGGAGTTCTTC.

The rearrangement joins TRBV29-1 to TRBJ2-1; 11 bases are shared with TRBD1. The CDR3 runs 15 residues. Germline CDR1 is SQVTM and CDR2 is ANQGSEA. Unmatched junction bases numbered 6, after V lost 6 bases and J lost 2 bases. The CDR3 spells CSVGPGQGAYNEQFF. The CDR3, as DNA: TGCAGCGTGGGTCCGGGACAGGGGGCCTACAATGAGCAGTTCTTC.